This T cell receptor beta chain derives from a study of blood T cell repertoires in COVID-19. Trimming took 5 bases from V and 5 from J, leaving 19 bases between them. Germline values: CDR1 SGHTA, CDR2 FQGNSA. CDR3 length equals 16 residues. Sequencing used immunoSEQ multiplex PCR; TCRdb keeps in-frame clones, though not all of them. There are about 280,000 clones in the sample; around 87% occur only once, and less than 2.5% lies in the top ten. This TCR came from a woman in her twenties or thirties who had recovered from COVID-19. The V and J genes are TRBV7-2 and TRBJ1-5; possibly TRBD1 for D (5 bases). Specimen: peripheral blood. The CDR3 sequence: CASSLNRGGMYQPQHF. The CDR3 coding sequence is TGTGCCAGCAGCCTGAACCGGGGGGGAATGTATCAGCCCCAGCATTTT.